This T cell receptor (beta chain) was profiled in a study of cytomegalovirus exposure and HLA in healthy donors. Trimming at V came to 5 bases and at J to 7 bases, leaving 12 bases not matched to a gene. Germline V CDR1 and CDR2: LNHDA, SQIVND (reference sequence). This CDR3 region has 15 residues. It was with 60 Vbeta and 13 Jbeta primers that the PCR ran. Assay: immunoSEQ multiplex PCR; the TCRdb copy retains only in-frame clones and omits some. The table lists tens of thousands of clones, about 78% of them singletons. The V gene is TRBV19, the J gene TRBJ1-2, with TRBD1 identical over 8 bases. The sequenced sample consisted of PBMCs. This receptor was taken from a young man in good health and CMV-seronegative. CDR3 protein: CASSPKTDRAFGYTF. In DNA, the CDR3 is TGTGCCAGTAGTCCAAAAACGGACAGGGCATTTGGCTACACCTTC.